The rows below give T cell receptor beta chains drawn from one sample of a study of STAT3 mutations in large granular lymphocyte leukemia. Sequenced by immunoSEQ multiplex PCR; TCRdb stores in-frame clones only, minus some. In the table there are approximately 3,800 clones, about 39% of which are singletons. Sequencing was carried out using peripheral blood mononuclear cells. Source of these receptors: a man aged 55 to 70 with T-cell large granular lymphocyte leukemia. Some clones in this sample may be carry-over from other donors' samples. The CDR3 runs from the conserved cysteine through the conserved F or W. Each record gives: CDR3 protein, CDR3 DNA, CDR3 length, J gene, clone size, D gene, V gene. D genes are given only for firm matches. Clone size appears in some rows only: once, few, many, or a class for an expanded clone.

CDR3: CASSPGRVGEQYF; DNA: TGTGCCAGCTCACCCGGCAGGGTGGGGGAGCAGTACTTC; length: 13; J: TRBJ2-7; size: -; D: -; V: TRBV18
CDR3: CSASTDYGYTF; DNA: TGCAGTGCTAGTACAGACTATGGCTACACCTTC; length: 11; J: TRBJ1-2; size: few; D: -; V: TRBV20-1
CDR3: CASSRYSGNTIYF; DNA: TGTGCCAGCAGCAGATACTCTGGAAACACCATATATTTT; length: 13; J: TRBJ1-3; size: -; D: -; V: TRBV7-9
CDR3: CAWSDGLYGYTF; DNA: TGTGCCTGGAGTGATGGGCTCTATGGCTACACCTTC; length: 12; J: TRBJ1-2; size: -; D: -; V: TRBV30
CDR3: CATLAGPRNEQFF; DNA: TGCGCCACTTTAGCGGGTCCTCGCAATGAGCAGTTCTTC; length: 13; J: TRBJ2-1; size: few; D: TRBD2; V: TRBV10-2
CDR3: CASGGDRGGQPQHF; DNA: TGTGCCAGTGGGGGGGACAGGGGTGGTCAGCCCCAGCATTTT; length: 14; J: TRBJ1-5; size: -; D: TRBD1; V: TRBV7-9
CDR3: CASTDRGPIEQYF; DNA: TGTGCCAGCACAGACAGGGGGCCTATCGAGCAGTACTTC; length: 13; J: TRBJ2-7; size: -; D: TRBD1; V: TRBV18
CDR3: CAWSEGTVTNEKLFF; DNA: TGTGCCTGGAGTGAGGGGACGGTAACTAATGAAAAACTGTTTTTT; length: 15; J: TRBJ1-4; size: -; D: -; V: TRBV30
CDR3: CASSGGYSGDTIYF; DNA: TGCGCCAGCAGTGGTGGGTACTCAGGCGACACCATATATTTT; length: 14; J: TRBJ1-3; size: -; D: -; V: TRBV10-2
CDR3: CASSLNRATQGKETQYF; DNA: TGTGCCAGCAGCTTGAACAGAGCGACCCAGGGCAAGGAGACCCAGTACTTC; length: 17; J: TRBJ2-5; size: few; D: -; V: TRBV5-4
CDR3: CASRLNEKLFF; DNA: TGCGCCAGCAGACTTAATGAAAAACTGTTTTTT; length: 11; J: TRBJ1-4; size: -; D: -; V: TRBV5-1
CDR3: CSVQSGTRETQYF; DNA: TGCAGCGTGCAATCCGGGACACGAGAGACCCAGTACTTC; length: 13; J: TRBJ2-5; size: few; D: -; V: TRBV29-1
CDR3: CAWSGNEQFF; DNA: TGTGCCTGGAGTGGCAATGAGCAGTTCTTC; length: 10; J: TRBJ2-1; size: -; D: -; V: TRBV30
CDR3: CASSQGTVNSPLHF; DNA: TGCGCCAGCAGTCAAGGGACGGTGAATTCACCCCTCCACTTT; length: 14; J: TRBJ1-6; size: few; D: -; V: TRBV5-1
CDR3: CASRQPGQGYNEQFF; DNA: TGTGCCAGCAGACAACCGGGACAGGGGTACAATGAGCAGTTCTTC; length: 15; J: TRBJ2-1; size: -; D: TRBD1; V: TRBV5-4
CDR3: CASSLKTEAFF; DNA: TGTGCCAGCTCACTCAAAACTGAAGCTTTCTTT; length: 11; J: TRBJ1-1; size: few; D: -; V: TRBV18
CDR3: CASRLAKDTDTQYF; DNA: TGTGCCAGCAGATTAGCGAAGGACACAGATACGCAGTATTTT; length: 14; J: TRBJ2-3; size: few; D: -; V: TRBV2
CDR3: CASSLDRAQPQHF; DNA: TGTGCCAGCAGCTTAGACAGGGCTCAGCCCCAGCATTTT; length: 13; J: TRBJ1-5; size: few; D: -; V: TRBV11-2
CDR3: CASSLGAGTSYNEQFF; DNA: TGCGCCAGCAGCTTGGGGGCCGGGACCTCCTACAATGAGCAGTTCTTC; length: 16; J: TRBJ2-1; size: -; D: -; V: TRBV5-1
CDR3: CASSVATLGNTEAFF; DNA: TGTGCCAGCAGCGTAGCTACGTTAGGGAACACTGAAGCTTTCTTT; length: 15; J: TRBJ1-1; size: -; D: -; V: TRBV9
CDR3: CASSQQWTSSYNEQFF; DNA: TGCGCCAGCAGCCAACAGTGGACTAGCTCCTACAATGAGCAGTTCTTC; length: 16; J: TRBJ2-1; size: -; D: TRBD2; V: TRBV5-1
CDR3: CASSNVQGLASPLHF; DNA: TGTGCCAGCAGCAACGTGCAGGGGCTCGCTTCACCCCTCCACTTT; length: 15; J: TRBJ1-6; size: -; D: -; V: TRBV6-6
CDR3: CASSRTAPNTEAFF; DNA: TGTGCCAGCAGCCGTACAGCACCCAACACTGAAGCTTTCTTT; length: 14; J: TRBJ1-1; size: -; D: -; V: TRBV5-5
CDR3: CASSPRDGRKGPQHF; DNA: TGTGCCAGCTCACCAAGGGACGGGCGCAAGGGGCCCCAGCATTTT; length: 15; J: TRBJ1-5; size: -; D: -; V: TRBV18
CDR3: CASSLDQGESDTQYF; DNA: TGCGCCAGCAGCTTGGATCAGGGAGAGTCAGATACGCAGTATTTT; length: 15; J: TRBJ2-3; size: once; D: -; V: TRBV5-1
CDR3: CASSPSDRGLPYEQYF; DNA: TGTGCCAGCTCACCTTCGGACAGGGGGCTGCCCTACGAGCAGTACTTC; length: 16; J: TRBJ2-7; size: -; D: TRBD1; V: TRBV18
CDR3: CASSLLFSEEQYF; DNA: TGCGCCAGCAGCTTGCTCTTCTCGGAAGAGCAGTACTTC; length: 13; J: TRBJ2-7; size: -; D: -; V: TRBV5-1
CDR3: CASSPSASGGSYNEQFF; DNA: TGTGCCAGCTCACCAAGTGCTAGCGGGGGCTCCTACAATGAGCAGTTCTTC; length: 17; J: TRBJ2-1; size: -; D: TRBD2; V: TRBV18
CDR3: CAWSSSIGNIQYF; DNA: TGTGCCTGGAGTTCCTCCATTGGGAACATTCAGTACTTC; length: 13; J: TRBJ2-4; size: -; D: -; V: TRBV30
CDR3: CASSLAGPNEQFF; DNA: TGCGCCAGCAGCTTGGCCGGTCCGAATGAGCAGTTCTTC; length: 13; J: TRBJ2-1; size: -; D: -; V: TRBV5-1
CDR3: CASSLFGDRMPSKNIQYF; DNA: TGTGCCAGCAGCTTATTCGGGGACAGGATGCCTTCCAAAAACATTCAGTACTTC; length: 18; J: TRBJ2-4; size: -; D: TRBD1; V: TRBV7-9
CDR3: CAWGAGGNTIYF; DNA: TGTGCCTGGGGGGCCGGTGGAAACACCATATATTTT; length: 12; J: TRBJ1-3; size: -; D: -; V: TRBV30
CDR3: CASSLWGYEQYF; DNA: TGCGCCAGCAGCTTGTGGGGCTACGAGCAGTACTTC; length: 12; J: TRBJ2-7; size: few; D: -; V: TRBV5-1
CDR3: CSVAQIMGEKLFF; DNA: TGCAGCGTCGCCCAAATTATGGGCGAAAAACTGTTTTTT; length: 13; J: TRBJ1-4; size: -; D: -; V: TRBV29-1
CDR3: CASSLMGAVDTGELFF; DNA: TGCGCCAGCAGCTTGATGGGGGCCGTAGACACCGGGGAGCTGTTTTTT; length: 16; J: TRBJ2-2; size: -; D: -; V: TRBV5-1
CDR3: CASSLSGTGELFF; DNA: TGTGCCAGCAGCTTATCTGGGACCGGGGAGCTGTTTTTT; length: 13; J: TRBJ2-2; size: -; D: -; V: TRBV7-9
CDR3: CASSQQGWDSPLHF; DNA: TGTGCCAGCAGTCAACAGGGGTGGGATTCACCCCTCCACTTT; length: 14; J: TRBJ1-6; size: -; D: TRBD1; V: TRBV6-6
CDR3: CASSPLAGGGYNEQFF; DNA: TGTGCCAGCTCACCGCTAGCGGGAGGGGGCTACAATGAGCAGTTCTTC; length: 16; J: TRBJ2-1; size: -; D: TRBD2; V: TRBV18
CDR3: CASSISYEQYF; DNA: TGTGCCAGCAGCATCTCCTACGAGCAGTACTTC; length: 11; J: TRBJ2-7; size: few; D: -; V: TRBV5-6
CDR3: CASSFYPVGRSYNSPLHF; DNA: TGTGCCAGCAGCTTTTATCCAGTGGGGCGCTCCTATAATTCACCCCTCCACTTT; length: 18; J: TRBJ1-6; size: -; D: -; V: TRBV13
CDR3: CASSPLGPGIYNEQFF; DNA: TGTGCCAGCTCACCACTGGGACCGGGTATTTACAATGAGCAGTTCTTC; length: 16; J: TRBJ2-1; size: few; D: -; V: TRBV18
CDR3: CASSRGPIYNEQFF; DNA: TGTGCCAGCAGTCGGGGGCCCATTTACAATGAGCAGTTCTTC; length: 14; J: TRBJ2-1; size: few; D: -; V: TRBV9
CDR3: CASSRFPGTDTQYF; DNA: TGTGCCAGCAGTCGATTCCCAGGCACAGATACGCAGTATTTT; length: 14; J: TRBJ2-3; size: few; D: -; V: TRBV27
CDR3: CASSANYEQYF; DNA: TGCGCCAGCAGTGCCAACTACGAGCAGTACTTC; length: 11; J: TRBJ2-7; size: few; D: -; V: TRBV10-2
CDR3: CASSFPSGTGRYEQYF; DNA: TGTGCCAGCAGCTTCCCTTCCGGGACAGGGCGATACGAGCAGTACTTC; length: 16; J: TRBJ2-7; size: -; D: TRBD1; V: TRBV5-6
CDR3: CASSLAGTSGNTIYF; DNA: TGTGCCAGCAGCCTTGCCGGGACCTCTGGAAACACCATATATTTT; length: 15; J: TRBJ1-3; size: -; D: -; V: TRBV5-4
CDR3: CASSSLESGYTF; DNA: TGTGCCAGCAGCTCTTTGGAGTCAGGCTACACCTTC; length: 12; J: TRBJ1-2; size: medium-sized; D: -; V: TRBV13
CDR3: CSVHSDREGYGYTF; DNA: TGCAGCGTCCACTCTGACAGGGAGGGTTATGGCTACACCTTC; length: 14; J: TRBJ1-2; size: -; D: TRBD1; V: TRBV29-1
CDR3: CAGSWGGETQYF; DNA: TGTGCCGGTAGCTGGGGGGGAGAGACCCAGTACTTC; length: 12; J: TRBJ2-5; size: -; D: TRBD2; V: TRBV5-4
CDR3: CASSREDEQFF; DNA: TGTGCCAGCAGTCGGGAAGATGAGCAGTTCTTC; length: 11; J: TRBJ2-1; size: -; D: -; V: TRBV5-4
CDR3: CASSPKIPLWYF; DNA: TGTGCCAGCTCACCTAAAATTCCTCTTTGGTACTTC; length: 12; J: TRBJ2-5; size: -; D: -; V: TRBV18
CDR3: CASSSQGFYGYTF; DNA: TGTGCCAGCAGCTCCCAGGGATTTTATGGCTACACCTTC; length: 13; J: TRBJ1-2; size: -; D: -; V: TRBV5-6
CDR3: CAWSDGNQPQHF; DNA: TGTGCCTGGAGTGATGGCAATCAGCCCCAGCATTTT; length: 12; J: TRBJ1-5; size: few; D: -; V: TRBV30